The subject of this entry is one T cell receptor (beta chain). Its antigen is not known. The CDR3 is 17 residues long. The germline V gene encodes CDR1 MNHEY and CDR2 SMNVEV (reference sequence). Trimming cost V 4 bases and J 0 bases, with 19 bases left between them. The data are from a study of T cell responses to AZD1222 COVID-19 vaccine. Sequencing used immunoSEQ multiplex PCR; TCRdb keeps in-frame clones, though not all of them. The sample shows approximately 170,000 clones, just under 95% of them seen only once. Overall study results and limits: In a largely white British group with more females than males, clonal diversity was possibly underestimated. Spike regions recognized by vaccine-associated CD4 TCRs spanned the protein, led by 160-218 and 743-854. Reports say nearly half of spike-specific TCRs go after unmutated variant regions.

This TCR derives from an adult in good health. The rearrangement links TRBV27 to TRBJ2-7; D tentatively reads TRBD1 or TRBD2 (6 bases each). The sample consisted of peripheral blood, taken on day 0 of AZD1222 vaccination. As DNA, the CDR3 is TGTGCCAGCAGTTCCCTCCCTCGGGGGCTGAGCTCCTACGAGCAGTACTTC. Its protein is CASSSLPRGLSSYEQYF.